The clone carrying this T cell receptor (beta chain) has a count of ten or more. Its antigen is not identified. The CDR3 is 15 residues long. Germline V lookup: CDR1 SGHNT, CDR2 YENEEA. V was cut by 1 base and J by 3 bases, with 11 bases left in between. TCRdb ran MiXCR on the reads and lists one entry per CDR3 protein. Here the sample spans 250,000 or so distinct CDR3 sequences, approximately 15% being singletons. This record belongs to a study of T cell repertoires in cytomegalovirus infection. Background on the study: CMV infection together with matching HLA type was indicated by public TCR beta signatures. Overall study results and limits: Cumulative public TCR beta family frequency identified CMV carriers with the relevant HLA.

The specimen was CD8+ T cells from PBMCs. The genes are TRBV11-3 and TRBJ2-3; D perhaps matches TRBD2 (5 bases). The sequence came from a human donor in good health (CMV status not recorded). Some clones in this sample may be carry-over from other donors' samples. Here the CDR3 reads CASSLAPTTTDTQYF. CDR3 nucleotide sequence: TGTGCCAGCAGCTTAGCTCCGACTACAACAGATACGCAGTATTTT.